A selection of T cell receptor beta chains follows, all from one sample in a study of T-cell memory formation after mild COVID-19. One entry per CDR3 protein results from TCRdb running MiXCR on the 5' RACE reads. The top ten hold about 13% of the sample, which has approximately 350,000 distinct CDR3 sequences, under 30% seen once. Sequenced input: PBMCs or a T cell subset sorted from them (not recorded which). The receptor set was obtained from an adult woman who had mild COVID-19 (a few samples of this study predate the infection). Cell type and time point are not known. Each CDR3 is given without its conserved first and last residue.

j_call v_call cdr3_aa
TRBJ2-1 TRBV2 ASSERGAGHEQF
TRBJ2-7 TRBV20-1 SARGWDSLKTYEQY
TRBJ2-1 TRBV30 AWSTGGHEQF
TRBJ2-5 TRBV6-5 ASISGTGGLATQY
TRBJ2-7 TRBV14 ASSQLLVNEQY
TRBJ2-3 TRBV4-1 ASSQGLGADTQY
TRBJ1-5 TRBV6-5 ASSYFPVSGNQPQH
TRBJ1-2 TRBV4-1 ASSQRQGPNYGYT
TRBJ1-1 TRBV7-9 ASSPPQGEGTEAF
TRBJ2-4 TRBV20-1 SALDPTGNIQY
TRBJ2-7 TRBV6-2/TRBV6-3 ASRRLRTGFYEQY
TRBJ2-5 TRBV29-1 SVELPQETQY
TRBJ1-1 TRBV6-6 ASSRGQGLTEAF
TRBJ2-5 TRBV12-3/TRBV12-4 ASRGQVLTQY
TRBJ1-1 TRBV7-9 ASSLVPVNTEAF
TRBJ2-1 TRBV7-6 ASSPSPGAGVGNEQF
TRBJ2-3 TRBV24-1 ATSEGAFDTQY